This TCR beta chain was recorded in a study of T cells in pancreatic ductal adenocarcinoma. Overall study results and limits: The resected cohort was biased toward the minority with early-stage disease.

The CDR3 runs 15 residues. J was trimmed by 5 bases and V by 10 bases; bases with no gene match: 15. Germline V gives CDR1 MDHEN, CDR2 SYDVKM. No neoadjuvant therapy was given to the selected pancreatic ductal adenocarcinoma patients before their surgery. The method was immunoSEQ multiplex PCR; TCRdb's version includes in-frame clones alone and lacks a portion of them. In the table there are over 90,000 clones, about 95% of which are singletons. On this clone itself: Antigen unknown.

The sample consisted of PBMCs. The V and J genes are TRBV28 and TRBJ2-3, with 7 bases identical to TRBD2. This TCR came from a human donor with pancreatic ductal adenocarcinoma. CDR3 nucleotide sequence: TGTGCCACCGATACGAGCGGGATTTCGCAAGATACGCAGTATTTT. Encoded protein: CATDTSGISQDTQYF. Full variable domain (outside the CDR3, taken from reference TRBV28 and TRBJ2-3): DVKVTQSSRYLVKRTGEKVFLECVQDMDHENMFWYRQDPGLGLRLIYFSYDVKMKEKGDIPEGYSVSREKKERFSLILESASTNQTSMYLCATDTSGISQDTQYFGPGTRLTVL.